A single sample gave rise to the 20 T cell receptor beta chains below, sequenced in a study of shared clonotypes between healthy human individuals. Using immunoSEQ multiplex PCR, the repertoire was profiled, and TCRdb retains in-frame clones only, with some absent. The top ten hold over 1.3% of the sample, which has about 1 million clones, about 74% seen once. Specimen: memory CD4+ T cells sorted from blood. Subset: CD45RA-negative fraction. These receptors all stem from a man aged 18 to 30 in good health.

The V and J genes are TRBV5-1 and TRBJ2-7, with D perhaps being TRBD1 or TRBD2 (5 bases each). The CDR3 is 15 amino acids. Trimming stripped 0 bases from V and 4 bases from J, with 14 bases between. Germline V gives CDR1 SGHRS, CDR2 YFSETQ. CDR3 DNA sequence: TGCGCCAGCAGCTTGGGGTCGCAGGGCGGGTACGAGCAGTACTTC. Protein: CASSLGSQGGYEQYF.

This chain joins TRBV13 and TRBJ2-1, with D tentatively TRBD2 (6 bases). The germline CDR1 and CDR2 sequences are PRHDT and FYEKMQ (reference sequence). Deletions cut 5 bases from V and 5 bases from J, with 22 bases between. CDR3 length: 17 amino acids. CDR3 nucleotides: TGTGCCAGCAGCCAACCTGGCGAGCTGGGGAGGAACAATGAGCAGTTCTTC. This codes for CASSQPGELGRNNEQFF. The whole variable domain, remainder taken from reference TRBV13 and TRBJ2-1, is AAGVIQSPRHLIKEKRETATLKCYPIPRHDTVYWYQQGPGQDPQFLISFYEKMQSDKGSIPDRFSAQQFSDYHSELNMSSLELGDSALYFCASSQPGELGRNNEQFFGPGTRLTVL.

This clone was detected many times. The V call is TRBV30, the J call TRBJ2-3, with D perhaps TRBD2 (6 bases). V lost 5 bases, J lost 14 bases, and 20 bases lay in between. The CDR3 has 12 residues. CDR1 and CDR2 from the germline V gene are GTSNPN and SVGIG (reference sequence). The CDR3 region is CAWAGLASGRYF. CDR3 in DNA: TGTGCCTGGGCCGGGCTAGCGAGTGGACGGTATTTT.

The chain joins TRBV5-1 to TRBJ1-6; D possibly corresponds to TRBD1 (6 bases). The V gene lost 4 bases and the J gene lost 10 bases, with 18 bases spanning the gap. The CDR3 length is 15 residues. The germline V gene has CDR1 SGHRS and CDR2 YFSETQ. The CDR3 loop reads CASSPDRQDRSPLHF. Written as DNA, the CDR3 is TGCGCCAGCAGCCCCGATCGACAGGACCGATCACCCCTCCACTTT. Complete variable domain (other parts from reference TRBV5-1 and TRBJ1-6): KAGVTQTPRYLIKTRGQQVTLSCSPISGHRSVSWYQQTPGQGLQFLFEYFSETQRNKGNFPGRFSGRQFSNSRSEMNVSTLELGDSALYLCASSPDRQDRSPLHFGNGTRLTVT.

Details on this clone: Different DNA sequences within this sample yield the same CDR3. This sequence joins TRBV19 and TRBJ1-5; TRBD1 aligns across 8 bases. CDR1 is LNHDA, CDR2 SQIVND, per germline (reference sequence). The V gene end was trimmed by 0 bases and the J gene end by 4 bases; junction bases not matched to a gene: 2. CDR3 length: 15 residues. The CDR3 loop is CASSIDRQGNQPQHF. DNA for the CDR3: TGTGCCAGTAGTATAGACCGACAGGGGAATCAGCCCCAGCATTTT.

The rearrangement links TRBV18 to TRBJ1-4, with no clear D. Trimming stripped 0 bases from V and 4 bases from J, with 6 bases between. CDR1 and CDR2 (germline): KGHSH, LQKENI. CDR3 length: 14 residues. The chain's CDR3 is CASSPPVNNEKLFF. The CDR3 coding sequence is TGTGCCAGCTCACCACCGGTTAATAATGAAAAACTGTTTTTT.

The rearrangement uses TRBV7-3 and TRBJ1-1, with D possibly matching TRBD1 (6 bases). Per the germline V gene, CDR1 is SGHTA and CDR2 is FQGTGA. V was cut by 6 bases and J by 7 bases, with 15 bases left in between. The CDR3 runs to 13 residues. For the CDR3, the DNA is TGTGCCAGCAGGGGGGCCTCCTCGGGTGAAGCTTTCTTT. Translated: CASRGASSGEAFF.

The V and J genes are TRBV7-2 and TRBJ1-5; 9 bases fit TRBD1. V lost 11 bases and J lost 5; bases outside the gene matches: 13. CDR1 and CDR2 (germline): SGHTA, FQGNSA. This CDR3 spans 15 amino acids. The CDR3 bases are TGTGCCTCACAATCTAGGACAGGGGCCTATCAGCCCCAGCATTTT. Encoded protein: CASQSRTGAYQPQHF.

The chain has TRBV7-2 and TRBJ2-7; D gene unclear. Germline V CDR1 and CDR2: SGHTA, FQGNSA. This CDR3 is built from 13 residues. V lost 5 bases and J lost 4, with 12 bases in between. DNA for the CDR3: TGTGCCAGCAGCCCCCGGATAGGATACGAGCAGTACTTC. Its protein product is CASSPRIGYEQYF.

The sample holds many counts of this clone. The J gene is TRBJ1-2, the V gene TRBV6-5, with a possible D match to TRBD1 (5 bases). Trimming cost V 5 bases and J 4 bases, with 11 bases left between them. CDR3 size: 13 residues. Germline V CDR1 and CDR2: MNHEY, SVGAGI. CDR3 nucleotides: TGTGCCAGCAGTAGCGACAGTCTCTATGGCTACACCTTC. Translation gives CASSSDSLYGYTF.

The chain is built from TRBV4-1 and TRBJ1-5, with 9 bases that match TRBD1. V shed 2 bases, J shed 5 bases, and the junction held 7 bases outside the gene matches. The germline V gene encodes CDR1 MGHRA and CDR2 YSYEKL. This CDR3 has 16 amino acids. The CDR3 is CASSQRAGQGDQPQHF. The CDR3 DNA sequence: TGCGCCAGCAGCCAAAGGGCGGGACAGGGCGATCAGCCCCAGCATTTT.

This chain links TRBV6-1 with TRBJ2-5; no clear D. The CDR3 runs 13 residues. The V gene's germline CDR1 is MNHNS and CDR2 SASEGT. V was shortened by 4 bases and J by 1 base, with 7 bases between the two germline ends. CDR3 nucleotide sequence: TGTGCCAGCAGTGCGGGCAGCCAAGAGACCCAGTACTTC. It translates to CASSAGSQETQYF.

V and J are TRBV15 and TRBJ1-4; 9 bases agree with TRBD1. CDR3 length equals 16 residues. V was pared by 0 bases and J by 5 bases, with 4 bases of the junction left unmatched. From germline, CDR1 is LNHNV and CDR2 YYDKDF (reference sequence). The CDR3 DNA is TGTGCCACCAGCAGAGATGCGGGGACAGGGAATGAAAAACTGTTTTTT. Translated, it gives CATSRDAGTGNEKLFF.

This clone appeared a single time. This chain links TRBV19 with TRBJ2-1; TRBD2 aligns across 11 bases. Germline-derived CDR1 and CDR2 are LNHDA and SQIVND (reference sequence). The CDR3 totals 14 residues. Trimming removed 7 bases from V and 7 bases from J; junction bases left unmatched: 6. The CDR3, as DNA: TGTGCCAGTACCACTAGCGGGAGACAGAATGAGCAGTTCTTC. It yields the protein CASTTSGRQNEQFF.

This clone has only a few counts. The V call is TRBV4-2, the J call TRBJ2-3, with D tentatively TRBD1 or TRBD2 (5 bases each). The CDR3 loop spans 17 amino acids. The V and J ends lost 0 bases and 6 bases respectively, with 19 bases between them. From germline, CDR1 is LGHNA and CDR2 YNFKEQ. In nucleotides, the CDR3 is TGTGCCAGCAGCCAAGACACCTGGGACGCCTCATGGGATACGCAGTATTTT. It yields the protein CASSQDTWDASWDTQYF.

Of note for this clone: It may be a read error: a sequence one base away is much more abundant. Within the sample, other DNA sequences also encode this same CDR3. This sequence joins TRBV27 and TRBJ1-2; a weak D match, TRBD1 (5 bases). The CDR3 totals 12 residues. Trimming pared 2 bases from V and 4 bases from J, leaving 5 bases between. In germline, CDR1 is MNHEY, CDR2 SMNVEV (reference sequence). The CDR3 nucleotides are TGTGCCAGCAGTTTAAGGGGCTATGGCTACACCTTC. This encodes CASSLRGYGYTF.

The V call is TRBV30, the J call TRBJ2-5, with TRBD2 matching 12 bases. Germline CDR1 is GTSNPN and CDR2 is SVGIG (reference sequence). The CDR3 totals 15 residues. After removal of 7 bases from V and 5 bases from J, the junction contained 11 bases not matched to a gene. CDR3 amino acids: CASTSGGTGRETQYF. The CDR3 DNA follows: TGTGCCTCAACTAGCGGGGGGACCGGGAGGGAGACCCAGTACTTC.

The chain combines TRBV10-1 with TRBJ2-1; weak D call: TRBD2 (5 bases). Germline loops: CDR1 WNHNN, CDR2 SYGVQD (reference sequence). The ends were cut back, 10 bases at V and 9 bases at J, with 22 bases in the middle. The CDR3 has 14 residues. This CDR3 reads CATSSGKGIAEQFF. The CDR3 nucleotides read TGCGCCACCAGCTCGGGAAAGGGCATAGCTGAGCAGTTCTTC.

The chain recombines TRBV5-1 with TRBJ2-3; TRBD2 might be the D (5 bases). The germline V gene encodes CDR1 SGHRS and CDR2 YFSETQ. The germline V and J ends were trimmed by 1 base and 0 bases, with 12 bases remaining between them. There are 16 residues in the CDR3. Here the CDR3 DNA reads TGCGCCAGCAGCTTGACCAGGACTGCTAGCACAGATACGCAGTATTTT. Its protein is CASSLTRTASTDTQYF.

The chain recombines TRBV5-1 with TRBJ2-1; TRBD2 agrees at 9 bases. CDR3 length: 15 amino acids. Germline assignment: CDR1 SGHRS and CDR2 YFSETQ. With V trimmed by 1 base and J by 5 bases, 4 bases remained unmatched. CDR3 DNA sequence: TGCGCCAGCAGCTTGAGCGGGGGGCTTAACAATGAGCAGTTCTTC. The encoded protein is CASSLSGGLNNEQFF.